This T cell receptor beta chain came from a study of glioma-infiltrating T cells. General study points: Above-expected tissue-blood divergence occurred in all gliomas, most in low-grade ones. Tissue and blood shared very few CDR3 sequences.

With respect to this clonotype: Antigen unknown.

Using RNA template, CDR3s of TCR alpha and beta were amplified with iRepertoire arm-PCR. Tissue mRNA or PBMC total RNA, about 90-400 ng, went into one-step reverse transcription and amplification. Via MiXCR, TCRdb re-called the multiplex PCR reads, giving one row per CDR3 protein. The sample includes approximately 12,000 distinct CDR3 sequences, less than 30% of them seen just once. This CDR3 region has 12 residues. V lost 5 bases and J lost 6, with 7 bases in between. The germline CDR1 and CDR2 sequences are LGHNA and YNFKEQ. Material: glioma tissue, nonneoplastic brain tissue, or PBMCs (not recorded which). The TCR was taken from a human donor with low-grade glioma or glioblastoma, undergoing nonglioma brain surgery, or in good health (not recorded which). The rearrangement uses TRBV4-2 and TRBJ2-2; D unresolved. The CDR3 DNA follows: TGTGCCAGCAGCTTGGGTTCCGGGGAGCTGTTTTTT. This codes for CASSLGSGELFF.